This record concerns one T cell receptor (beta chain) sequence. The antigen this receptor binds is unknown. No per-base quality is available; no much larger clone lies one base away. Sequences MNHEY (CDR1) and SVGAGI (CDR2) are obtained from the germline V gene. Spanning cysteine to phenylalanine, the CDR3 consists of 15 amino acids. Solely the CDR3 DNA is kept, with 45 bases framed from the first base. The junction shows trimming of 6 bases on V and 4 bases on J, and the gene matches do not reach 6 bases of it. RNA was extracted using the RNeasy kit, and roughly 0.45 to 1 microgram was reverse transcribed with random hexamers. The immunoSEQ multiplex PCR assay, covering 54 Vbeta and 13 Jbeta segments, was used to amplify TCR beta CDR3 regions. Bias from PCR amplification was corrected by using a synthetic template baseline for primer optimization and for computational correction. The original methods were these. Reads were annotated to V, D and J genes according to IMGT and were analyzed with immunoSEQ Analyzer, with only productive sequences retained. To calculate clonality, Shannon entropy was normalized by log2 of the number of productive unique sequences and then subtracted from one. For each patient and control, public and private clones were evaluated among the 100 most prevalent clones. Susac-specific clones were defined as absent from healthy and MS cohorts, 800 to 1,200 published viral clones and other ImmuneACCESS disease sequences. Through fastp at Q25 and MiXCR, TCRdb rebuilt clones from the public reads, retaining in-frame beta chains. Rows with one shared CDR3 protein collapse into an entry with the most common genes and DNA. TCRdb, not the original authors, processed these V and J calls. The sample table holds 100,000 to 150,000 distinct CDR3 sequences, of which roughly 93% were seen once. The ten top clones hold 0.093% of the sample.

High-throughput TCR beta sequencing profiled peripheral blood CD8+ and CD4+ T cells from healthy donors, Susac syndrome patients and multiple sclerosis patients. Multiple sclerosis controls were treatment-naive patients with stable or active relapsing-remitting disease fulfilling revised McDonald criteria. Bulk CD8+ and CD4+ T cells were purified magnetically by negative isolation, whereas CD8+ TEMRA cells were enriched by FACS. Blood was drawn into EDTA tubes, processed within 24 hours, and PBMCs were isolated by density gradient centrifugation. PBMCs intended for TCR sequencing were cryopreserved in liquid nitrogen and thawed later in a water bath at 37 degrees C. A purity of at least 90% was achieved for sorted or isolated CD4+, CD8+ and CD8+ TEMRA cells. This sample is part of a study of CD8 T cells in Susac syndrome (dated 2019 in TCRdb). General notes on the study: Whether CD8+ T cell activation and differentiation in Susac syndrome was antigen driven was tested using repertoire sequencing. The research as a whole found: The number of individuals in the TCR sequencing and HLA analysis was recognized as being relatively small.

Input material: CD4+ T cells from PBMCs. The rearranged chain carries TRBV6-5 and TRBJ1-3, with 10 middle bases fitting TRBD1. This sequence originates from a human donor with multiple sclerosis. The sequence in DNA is TGTGCCAGCAGAACGACAGGGGGCGCGGGAAACACCATATATTTT. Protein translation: CASRTTGGAGNTIYF.